One and the same sample provided the 28 T cell receptor beta chains below, sequenced in a study of somatic mutations in cytotoxic T cells in rheumatoid arthritis. Sequenced by immunoSEQ multiplex PCR; TCRdb stores in-frame clones only, minus some. Of some 19,000 clones detected, about 83% appear once; the ten largest clones hold roughly 9.8%. The sequenced sample consisted of CD8+ T cells sorted from blood. The receptors were gathered from a man between 18 and 35 years old with rheumatoid arthritis.

The V call is TRBV7-9, the J call TRBJ2-7; TRBD1 matches at 7 bases. This CDR3 is 16 amino acids long. V lost 1 base to trimming and J lost 2 bases; unmatched junction nucleotides: 8. From germline, CDR1 is SEHNR and CDR2 FQNEAQ (reference sequence). Here the CDR3 reads CASSLVGGQGAYEQYF. CDR3 sequence (DNA): TGTGCCAGCAGCTTAGTTGGTGGGCAGGGGGCCTACGAGCAGTACTTC.

The chain has TRBV28 and TRBJ2-5; 14 bases match TRBD2. The V and J ends lost 1 base and 1 base, in that order; junction bases with no gene match: 8. The CDR3 has 19 residues. Germline assignment: CDR1 MDHEN and CDR2 SYDVKM. The CDR3 is CASSLLGGLAGATQETQYF. DNA for the CDR3: TGTGCCAGCAGTTTATTGGGGGGACTAGCGGGGGCCACCCAAGAGACCCAGTACTTC.

This clone has a single count. The CDR3 nucleotides are TGTGCCAGTAGCGATGGACCCCTCTATAATTCACCCCTCCACTTT. Its protein is CASSDGPLYNSPLHF. The chain links TRBV19 to TRBJ1-6; D is uncertain. The germline V and J ends were trimmed by 6 bases and 3 bases, with 12 bases remaining between them. This CDR3 is 15 amino acids long. Per germline, CDR1 LNHDA and CDR2 SQIVND (reference sequence).

This sequence joins TRBV25-1 and TRBJ1-5; D uncertain. The CDR3 sequence is 14 residues long. The ends were cut back, 0 bases at V and 2 bases at J, with 5 bases in the middle. Germline loops: CDR1 MGHDK, CDR2 SYGVNS. The DNA of the CDR3 is TGTGCCAGCAGTGAATACAGTGGCAATCAGCCCCAGCATTTT. Translation: CASSEYSGNQPQHF.

The genes are TRBV28 and TRBJ2-5; 11 nucleotides match TRBD2. Germline lookup yields CDR1 MDHEN and CDR2 SYDVKM. The CDR3 length is 14 residues. The V segment lost 8 bases and the J segment 3 bases; nucleotides outside the gene matches: 5. This CDR3 reads CASELAGVKETQYF. As DNA, the CDR3 is TGTGCCAGCGAACTAGCGGGGGTCAAAGAGACCCAGTACTTC.

The CDR3 bases are TGTGCCAGCAGTTACAGGGAAAGCACAGATACGCAGTATTTT. The encoded protein is CASSYRESTDTQYF. The gene calls are TRBV6-5 and TRBJ2-3; no clear D gene. With 2 bases removed from V and 0 bases from J, the gap between germline ends came to 6 bases. The CDR3 runs 14 residues. The germline V gene has CDR1 MNHEY and CDR2 SVGAGI.

This clone was counted only a few times. The genes are TRBV19 and TRBJ1-1; D is perhaps TRBD1 (6 bases). The V gene's germline CDR1 is LNHDA and CDR2 SQIVND (reference sequence). The CDR3 is 14 amino acids. V lost 8 bases to trimming and J lost 5 bases, with 18 bases between them. CDR3 bases: TGTGCCAGTGCCGCCGGGGGGCGCTGGACTGAAGCTTTCTTT. Protein product: CASAAGGRWTEAFF.

CDR3 in amino acids: CASSLTGVQETQYF. DNA for the CDR3: TGTGCCAGCAGCTTGACAGGGGTACAAGAGACCCAGTACTTC. V is TRBV28 and J is TRBJ2-5; TRBD1 matches at 8 bases. V was pared by 6 bases and J by 2 bases, with 5 bases of the junction left unmatched. Germline V gives CDR1 MDHEN, CDR2 SYDVKM. The CDR3 length is 14 residues.

This clone was seen just once. The chain uses TRBV6-5 and TRBJ2-5; possibly TRBD1 or TRBD2 for D (5 bases each). This CDR3 has 15 amino acids. Germline lookup yields CDR1 MNHEY and CDR2 SVGAGI. Trimming removed 8 bases from V and 4 bases from J, with 20 bases in between. The CDR3, as DNA: TGTGCCAGCGGCCCCTTGGGGCTAGGAGGAGAGACCCAGTACTTC. Residues: CASGPLGLGGETQYF.

This clone came up a few times. V gene TRBV27 combines with J gene TRBJ1-6; the match to TRBD1 covers 9 bases. The V gene end was trimmed by 6 bases and the J gene end by 9 bases; junction bases not matched to a gene: 6. Germline lookup yields CDR1 MNHEY and CDR2 SMNVEV (reference sequence). CDR3 length equals 14 residues. CDR3 region: CASRTGTGTSPLHF. Here the CDR3 DNA reads TGTGCCAGCAGGACCGGGACAGGGACTTCACCCCTCCACTTT.

This clone was observed a handful of times. The rearrangement links TRBV7-9 to TRBJ2-7, with 7 bases identical to TRBD2. Germline V gives CDR1 SEHNR, CDR2 FQNEAQ (reference sequence). V was pared by 5 bases and J by 2 bases, with 9 bases of the junction left unmatched. The CDR3 length is 15 residues. CDR3 amino acids: CASSKSGGIPYEQYF. The CDR3 DNA is TGTGCCAGCAGCAAATCCGGGGGGATACCCTACGAGCAGTACTTC.

This chain uses TRBV4-2 with TRBJ2-1; the match to TRBD2 covers 12 bases. Germline trimming cut 4 bases from V and 2 bases from J; bases unmatched to any gene: 3. Germline V gene data show CDR1 as LGHNA and CDR2 as YNFKEQ. The CDR3 has 16 residues. CDR3 nucleotide sequence: TGTGCCAGCAGCCCCCCTAGCGGGGGGGCCTACAATGAGCAGTTCTTC. Amino acids: CASSPPSGGAYNEQFF.

This chain uses TRBV4-3 with TRBJ1-6; no clear D. Germline V gene sequence: CDR1 LGHNA, CDR2 YSLEER. Deletions cut 0 bases from V and 6 bases from J, with 6 bases between. The CDR3 length is 14 residues. This CDR3 reads CASSQDLGNSPLHF. As DNA, the CDR3 is TGCGCCAGCAGCCAAGATTTGGGTAATTCACCCCTCCACTTT.

The genes are TRBV5-1 and TRBJ2-7; 10 nucleotides align to TRBD2. Per germline, CDR1 SGHRS and CDR2 YFSETQ. This CDR3 spans 17 amino acids. Trimming took 4 bases from V and 5 from J; bases not matched to a gene: 15. In DNA, the CDR3 is TGCGCCAGCAGCCCGGGACGGAGTCTAGCGGGGGAGCACGAGCAGTACTTC. It is translated as CASSPGRSLAGEHEQYF.

This CDR3 is CASSEGLVVFPEKLFF. The CDR3 bases are TGTGCCAGCAGCGAGGGTCTCGTGGTCTTCCCTGAAAAACTGTTTTTT. V is TRBV9 and J is TRBJ1-4, with D unresolved. V was shortened by 3 bases and J by 7 bases, with 19 bases between the two germline ends. Germline V CDR1 and CDR2: SGDLS, YYNGEE. The CDR3 runs to 16 residues.

V is TRBV6-5 and J is TRBJ2-4; D is undetermined. CDR1 and CDR2 from the germline V gene are MNHEY and SVGAGI. Trimming left V 0 bases short and J 0 bases short, with 6 bases between. CDR3 length equals 15 residues. The CDR3 spells CASSYSVLAKNIQYF. CDR3 DNA sequence: TGTGCCAGCAGTTACTCGGTACTAGCCAAAAACATTCAGTACTTC.

The V and J genes are TRBV30 and TRBJ1-3; 9 bases line up with TRBD1. In germline, CDR1 is GTSNPN, CDR2 SVGIG (reference sequence). With 2 bases clipped from V and 1 base from J, the junction kept 6 bases outside the gene matches. The CDR3 totals 16 residues. The CDR3 loop reads CAWSSRQGVSGNTIYF. Written as DNA, the CDR3 is TGTGCCTGGAGTTCCCGACAGGGGGTATCTGGAAACACCATATATTTT.

This chain uses TRBV6-1 with TRBJ2-6; D is undetermined. The ends were cut back, 7 bases at V and 2 bases at J, with 9 bases in the middle. The CDR3 totals 14 residues. Germline CDR1 reads MNHNS; CDR2 reads SASEGT. This chain's CDR3 is CASILLTGANVLTF. CDR3 nucleotide sequence: TGTGCCAGCATCCTCCTCACTGGGGCCAACGTCCTGACTTTC.

The V gene is TRBV7-9, the J gene TRBJ1-3; weak D call: TRBD1 (5 bases). The germline V and J ends were trimmed by 1 base and 0 bases, with 10 bases remaining between them. CDR3 size: 16 residues. Germline V gene sequence: CDR1 SEHNR, CDR2 FQNEAQ (reference sequence). The CDR3 DNA reads TGTGCCAGCAGCTTAGTAGACGGGGGCTCTGGAAACACCATATATTTT. Translated: CASSLVDGGSGNTIYF. The full variable domain, its missing parts supplied by reference TRBV7-9 and TRBJ1-3, is DTGVSQNPRHKITKRGQNVTFRCDPISEHNRLYWYRQTLGQGPEFLTYFQNEAQLEKSRLLSDRFSAERPKGSFSTLEIQRTEQGDSAMYLCASSLVDGGSGNTIYFGEGSWLTVV.

V usage is TRBV2 and J usage is TRBJ1-2; 9 positions agree with TRBD1. This CDR3 region has 17 residues. V dropped 0 bases and J dropped 6; count of bases not matched to a gene: 11. Per the germline V gene, CDR1 is SNHLY and CDR2 is FYNNEI. CDR3 nucleotides: TGTGCCAGCAGTGAAGCGCGGACCGGGACAGGGACCAATGGCTACACCTTC. Protein: CASSEARTGTGTNGYTF.

The J gene is TRBJ1-1, the V gene TRBV6-6; D remains ambiguous. The CDR3 totals 14 residues. V lost 1 base and J lost 7, with 13 bases in between. Germline V gives CDR1 MNHNY, CDR2 SVGAGI (reference sequence). Here the CDR3 reads CASSYFRGLGEAFF. The CDR3 DNA is TGTGCCAGCAGTTACTTTCGGGGTTTAGGTGAAGCTTTCTTT.

The rearrangement joins TRBV7-9 to TRBJ2-7; 9 nucleotides match TRBD1. The germline V gene encodes CDR1 SEHNR and CDR2 FQNEAQ (reference sequence). The junction had 8 bases not matched to a gene; V was cut back by 5 bases and J by 3 bases. The CDR3 has 15 amino acids. Here the CDR3 reads CASSIRDRAYYEQYF. DNA for the CDR3: TGTGCCAGCAGCATCCGGGACAGGGCGTACTACGAGCAGTACTTC.

CDR3 protein: CASSDRDRLNSPLHF. CDR3 bases: TGTGCCAGCTCGGACAGGGACAGGCTAAATTCACCCCTCCACTTT. This sequence joins TRBV18 and TRBJ1-6, with 8 positions matching TRBD1. V dropped 6 bases and J dropped 7; count of bases not matched to a gene: 8. CDR1 and CDR2 from the germline V gene are KGHSH and LQKENI. This CDR3 has 15 amino acids.

CDR3 nucleotide sequence: TGTGCCAGCAGTTACCTCCCAGGGGTCTATGGCTACACCTTC. Translating gives CASSYLPGVYGYTF. The rearrangement links TRBV6-5 to TRBJ1-2; D is perhaps TRBD1 (6 bases). With 2 bases removed from V and 4 bases from J, the gap between germline ends came to 11 bases. The germline gives CDR1 MNHEY, CDR2 SVGAGI. CDR3 length equals 14 residues.

About this clone itself: The junction shows a germline mismatch at one end, possibly a read error. CDR3 region: CASSVGGRDTQYF. Here the CDR3 DNA reads TGTGCTAGCAGTGTCGGCGGCAGAGATACGCAGTATTTT. The genes are TRBV7-7 and TRBJ2-3; D gene uncertain. The CDR3 has 13 amino acids. In germline, CDR1 is SSHAT, CDR2 FNYEAQ (reference sequence).

With regard to this clone: The junction does not match germline at one end; this may be a read error. The CDR3 region is CAGSLTGPYEQYF. CDR3 sequence (DNA): TGTGCCGGCAGCTTGACAGGGCCCTACGAGCAGTACTTC. The gene calls are TRBV11-2 and TRBJ2-7; 7 nucleotides align to TRBD1. The CDR3 is 13 amino acids. The germline CDR1 and CDR2 sequences are SGHAT and FQNNGV.

The V and J genes are TRBV6-1 and TRBJ1-1; D possibly corresponds to TRBD1 (5 bases). Germline V lookup: CDR1 MNHNS, CDR2 SASEGT. CDR3 length: 14 amino acids. V lost 1 base, J lost 1 base, and 7 bases lay in between. The CDR3 sequence: CASSEEDTNTEAFF. The CDR3, as DNA: TGTGCCAGCAGTGAAGAGGACACGAACACTGAAGCTTTCTTT.

The V gene is TRBV19, the J gene TRBJ1-5; no reliable D call. Germline V gives CDR1 LNHDA, CDR2 SQIVND (reference sequence). The CDR3 loop spans 14 amino acids. V was cut by 3 bases and J by 5 bases, with 11 bases left in between. The CDR3 DNA reads as TGTGCCAGTAGTATCGACCCGGGCTATCAGCCCCAGCATTTT. It yields the protein CASSIDPGYQPQHF.